Detailed here is one T cell receptor beta chain. Its antigen is unknown. The junction departs from the called germline gene at one end, perhaps through a read error. The sample is drawn from a study of shared clonotypes between healthy human individuals. Study-level information: Donors were a couple of women and a few men aged 18 to 49. Every donor yielded three CD4 naive, three CD4 memory, two CD8 naive and one CD8 memory plate.

Some clones are missing from TCRdb's copy, which holds only in-frame ones; the method was immunoSEQ multiplex PCR. The table shows 600,000 to 750,000 clones, with 90% occurring only once. General study results and limits: Larger richness was generally estimated for naive than memory subsets.

The CDR3 consists of 15 residues. Germline V CDR1 and CDR2: KGHSH, LQKENI. This receptor was identified in a man aged 18 to 29 in good health. Some clones in this sample may be carry-over from other donors' samples. The sequenced sample consisted of memory CD8+ T cells from PBMCs. Specified subset: CD45RO+ cells pooled with CCR7-negative TemRA cells. The chain recombines TRBV18 with TRBJ2-3; D ambiguous. The CDR3 DNA sequence: TGTGCCAGCTCCCCACAGAAGGGATCCCCAGATACGCAGTATTTT. The encoded protein is CASSPQKGSPDTQYF.